These 8 T cell receptor beta chains share one sample of origin, sequenced in a study of blood T cell repertoires in COVID-19. Libraries were prepared by immunoSEQ multiplex PCR; TCRdb keeps only in-frame clonotypes and omits some of them. The sample has some 260,000 clones, about 80% seen once. Specimen: PBMCs or T cells enriched from blood (not recorded which). The receptors shown here come from a man younger than 40 with acute COVID-19.

This clone has only one observation. This chain links TRBV4-2 with TRBJ1-4; D perhaps matches TRBD1 (6 bases). The CDR3 extends over 13 amino acids. V lost 0 bases and J 16 bases, leaving 15 bases between the germline ends. Germline V gives CDR1 LGHNA, CDR2 YNFKEQ. For the CDR3, the DNA is TGTGCCAGCAGCCAAGACTTGCAGGGGAAAACGTTTTTT. Its translation is CASSQDLQGKTFF.

This clone turned up a few times. The chain employs TRBV24-1 and TRBJ2-2; TRBD1 might be the D (6 bases). The CDR3 is made up of 15 amino acids. Trimming removed 5 bases from V and 0 bases from J, with 9 bases in between. Germline CDR1 and CDR2: KGHDR and SFDVKD. Here the CDR3 reads CATSVGTSNTGELFF. As DNA, the CDR3 is TGTGCCACCAGTGTCGGGACATCGAACACCGGGGAGCTGTTTTTT.

The chain carries TRBV7-3 and TRBJ2-1; 7 bases align to TRBD1. Trimming took 4 bases from V and 6 from J; bases not matched to a gene: 3. The germline CDR1 and CDR2 sequences are SGHTA and FQGTGA. The CDR3 consists of 13 residues. CDR3 nucleotide sequence: TGTGCCAGCAGCTCACAGGGGCCCAATGAGCAGTTCTTC. This translates into CASSSQGPNEQFF.

The chain combines TRBV11-2 with TRBJ1-2; 8 nucleotides line up with TRBD1. V was pared by 1 base and J by 8 bases, with 9 bases of the junction left unmatched. The CDR3 extends over 15 amino acids. Germline-derived CDR1 and CDR2 are SGHAT and FQNNGV. The CDR3 region has the DNA TGTGCCAGCAGCTTAGTGGTGAGACAGGGGAACGGCTACACCTTC. It specifies CASSLVVRQGNGYTF.

The V call is TRBV18, the J call TRBJ1-1; the D is unclear. The CDR3 has 15 amino acids. V lost 3 bases and J lost 11, with 22 bases in between. Germline V CDR1 and CDR2: KGHSH, LQKENI. The CDR3 DNA reads as TGTGCCAGCTCACCCAGCCGCGGGAAAATTCCGGGGGCTTTCTTT. Translated, it gives CASSPSRGKIPGAFF.

The sample holds one count of this clone. J is TRBJ2-1 and V is TRBV5-1, with D possibly TRBD2 on 7 matching bases. The CDR3 spans 16 residues. Germline CDR1 SGHRS, CDR2 YFSETQ. V lost 5 bases to trimming and J lost 5 bases, with 20 bases between them. The CDR3: CASRLRGGGNNNEQFF. The CDR3, as DNA: TGCGCCAGCAGATTGAGGGGGGGAGGAAACAACAATGAGCAGTTCTTC.

This rearrangement joins TRBV19 to TRBJ1-6; D might be TRBD1 (6 bases). Germline V lookup: CDR1 LNHDA, CDR2 SQIVND (reference sequence). V lost 5 bases, J lost 11 bases, and 19 bases lay in between. The CDR3 runs 15 residues. The CDR3 loop reads CASSPQRGGTAPLHF. The CDR3 DNA follows: TGTGCCAGTAGTCCGCAAAGGGGGGGTACAGCACCCCTCCACTTT.

The chain recombines TRBV7-9 with TRBJ1-3, with TRBD1 as a possible D gene (5 bases). CDR1 SEHNR and CDR2 FQNEAQ come from the germline V gene (reference sequence). The V and J ends lost 1 base and 2 bases respectively, with 18 bases between them. The CDR3 sequence is 18 residues long. The CDR3 sequence is CASSLGGVGGFTGNTIYF. DNA for the CDR3: TGTGCCAGCAGCTTAGGGGGGGTCGGAGGATTCACTGGAAACACCATATATTTT.